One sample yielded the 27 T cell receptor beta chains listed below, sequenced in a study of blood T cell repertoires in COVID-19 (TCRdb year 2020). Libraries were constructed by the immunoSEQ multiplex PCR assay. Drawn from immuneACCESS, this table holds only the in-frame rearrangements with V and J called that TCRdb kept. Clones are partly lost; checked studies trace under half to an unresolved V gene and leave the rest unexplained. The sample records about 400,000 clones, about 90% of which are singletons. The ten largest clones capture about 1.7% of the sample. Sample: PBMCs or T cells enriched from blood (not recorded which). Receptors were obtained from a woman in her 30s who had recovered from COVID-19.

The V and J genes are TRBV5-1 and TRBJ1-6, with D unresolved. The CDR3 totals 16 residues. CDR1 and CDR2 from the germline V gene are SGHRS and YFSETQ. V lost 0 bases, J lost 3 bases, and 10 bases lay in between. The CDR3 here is CASSLGATHYNSPLHF. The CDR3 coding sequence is TGCGCCAGCAGCTTGGGAGCGACCCACTATAATTCACCCCTCCACTTT.

The CDR3 loop is CASSPFTDTQYF. The CDR3 bases are TGTGCCAGCAGCCCTTTCACAGATACGCAGTATTTT. This sequence joins TRBV11-2 and TRBJ2-3; D unclear. V was clipped by 5 bases and J by 2 bases, with 5 bases between them. There are 12 residues in the CDR3. Germline assignment: CDR1 SGHAT and CDR2 FQNNGV.

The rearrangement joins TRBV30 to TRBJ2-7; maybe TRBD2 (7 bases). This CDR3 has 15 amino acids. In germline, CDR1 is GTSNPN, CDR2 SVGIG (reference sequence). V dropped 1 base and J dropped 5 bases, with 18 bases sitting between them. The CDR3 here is CAWSAGWGGFNEQYF. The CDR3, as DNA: TGTGCCTGGAGTGCCGGCTGGGGGGGCTTCAACGAGCAGTACTTC.

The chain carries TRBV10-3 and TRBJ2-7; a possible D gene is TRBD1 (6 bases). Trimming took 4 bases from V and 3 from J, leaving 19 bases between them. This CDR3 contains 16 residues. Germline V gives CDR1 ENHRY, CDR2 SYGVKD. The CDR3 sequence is CAISGTAGEEDYEQYF. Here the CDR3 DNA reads TGTGCCATCAGTGGAACAGCAGGGGAAGAGGACTACGAGCAGTACTTC.

The CDR3 loop is CATSDSTGANTGELFF. In DNA, the CDR3 is TGTGCCACCAGTGATTCTACAGGGGCGAACACCGGGGAGCTGTTTTTT. The rearrangement links TRBV24-1 to TRBJ2-2; 7 positions match TRBD1. J gave up 0 bases and V 2 bases, and 2 bases lay outside the gene matches. Per the germline V gene, CDR1 is KGHDR and CDR2 is SFDVKD. The CDR3 is 16 amino acids.

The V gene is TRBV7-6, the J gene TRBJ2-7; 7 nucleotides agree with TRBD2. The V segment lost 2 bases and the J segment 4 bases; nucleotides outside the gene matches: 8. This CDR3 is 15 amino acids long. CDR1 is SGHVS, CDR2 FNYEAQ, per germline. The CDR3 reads CASSLQGGSLYEQYF. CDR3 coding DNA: TGTGCCAGCAGCTTACAGGGAGGGAGTCTGTACGAGCAGTACTTC. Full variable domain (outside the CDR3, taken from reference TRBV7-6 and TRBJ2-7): GAGVSQSPRYKVTKRGQDVALRCDPISGHVSLYWYRQALGQGPEFLTYFNYEAQQDKSGLPNDRFSAERPEGSISTLTIQRTEQRDSAMYRCASSLQGGSLYEQYFGPGTRLTVT.

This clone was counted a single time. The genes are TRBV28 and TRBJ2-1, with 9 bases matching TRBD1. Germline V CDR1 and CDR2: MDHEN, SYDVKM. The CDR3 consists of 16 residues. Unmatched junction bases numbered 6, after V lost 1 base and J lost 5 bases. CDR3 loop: CASSLSTGGADNEQFF. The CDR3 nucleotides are TGTGCCAGCAGTTTATCCACAGGGGGCGCCGACAATGAGCAGTTCTTC.

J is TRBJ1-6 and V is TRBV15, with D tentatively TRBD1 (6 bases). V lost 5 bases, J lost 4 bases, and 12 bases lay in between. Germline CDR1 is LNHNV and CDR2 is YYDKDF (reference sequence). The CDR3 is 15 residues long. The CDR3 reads CATSGGGGYNSPLHF. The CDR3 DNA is TGTGCCACCAGCGGAGGGGGGGGATATAATTCACCCCTCCACTTT. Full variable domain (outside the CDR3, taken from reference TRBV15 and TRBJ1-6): DAMVIQNPRYQVTQFGKPVTLSCSQTLNHNVMYWYQQKSSQAPKLLFHYYDKDFNNEADTPDNFQSRRPNTSFCFLDIRSPGLGDTAMYLCATSGGGGYNSPLHFGNGTRLTVT.

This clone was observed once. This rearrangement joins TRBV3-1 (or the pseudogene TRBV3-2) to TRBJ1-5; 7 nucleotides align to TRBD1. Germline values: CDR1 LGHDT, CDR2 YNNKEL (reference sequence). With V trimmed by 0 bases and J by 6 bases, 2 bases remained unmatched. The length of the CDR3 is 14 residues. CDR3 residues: CASSQETGVQPQHF. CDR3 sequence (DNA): TGTGCCAGCAGCCAAGAAACAGGGGTTCAGCCCCAGCATTTT.

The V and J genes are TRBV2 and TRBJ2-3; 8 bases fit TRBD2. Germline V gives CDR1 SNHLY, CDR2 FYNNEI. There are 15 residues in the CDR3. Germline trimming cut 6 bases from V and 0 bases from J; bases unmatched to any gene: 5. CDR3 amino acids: CASRETSGSTDTQYF. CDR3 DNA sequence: TGTGCCAGCAGAGAAACTAGCGGTAGCACAGATACGCAGTATTTT.

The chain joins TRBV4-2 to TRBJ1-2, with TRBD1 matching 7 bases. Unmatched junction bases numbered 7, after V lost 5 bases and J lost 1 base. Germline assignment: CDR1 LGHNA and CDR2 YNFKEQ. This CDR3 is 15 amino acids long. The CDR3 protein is CASSSPSGGNYGYTF. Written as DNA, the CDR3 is TGTGCCAGCAGCTCGCCGTCAGGGGGTAACTATGGCTACACCTTC.

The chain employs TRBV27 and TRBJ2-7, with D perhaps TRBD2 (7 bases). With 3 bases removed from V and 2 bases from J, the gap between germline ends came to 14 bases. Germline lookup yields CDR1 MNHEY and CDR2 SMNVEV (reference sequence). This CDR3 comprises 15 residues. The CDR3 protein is CASSLGHRGAYEQYF. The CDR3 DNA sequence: TGTGCCAGCAGTTTGGGACATCGGGGGGCCTACGAGCAGTACTTC.

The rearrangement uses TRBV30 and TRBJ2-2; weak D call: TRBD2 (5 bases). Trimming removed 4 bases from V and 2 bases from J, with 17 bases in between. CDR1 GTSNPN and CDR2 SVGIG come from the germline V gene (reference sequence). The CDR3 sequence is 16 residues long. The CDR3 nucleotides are TGTGCCTGGATCCCACTAGGCCGAGAAAACACCGGGGAGCTGTTTTTT. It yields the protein CAWIPLGRENTGELFF. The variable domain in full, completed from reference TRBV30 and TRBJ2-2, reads SQTIHQWPATLVQPVGSPLSLECTVEGTSNPNLYWYRQAAGRGLQLLFYSVGIGQISSEVPQNLSASRPQDRQFILSSKKLLLSDSGFYLCAWIPLGRENTGELFFGEGSRLTVL.

The CDR3 loop reads CASSYDRDTEAFF. CDR3 nucleotides: TGTGCCAGCAGTTATGACAGGGACACTGAAGCTTTCTTT. The chain carries TRBV6-5 and TRBJ1-1; TRBD1 aligns across 7 bases. The CDR3 sequence is 13 residues long. In germline, CDR1 is MNHEY, CDR2 SVGAGI. Germline trimming cut 3 bases from V and 3 bases from J; bases unmatched to any gene: 1.

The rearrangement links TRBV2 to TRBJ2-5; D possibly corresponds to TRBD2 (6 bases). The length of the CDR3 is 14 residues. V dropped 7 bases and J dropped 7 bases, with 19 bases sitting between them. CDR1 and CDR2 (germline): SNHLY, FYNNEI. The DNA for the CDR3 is TGTGCCAGCAATACTTTGCGGGAAGGCGGGACCCAGTACTTC. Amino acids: CASNTLREGGTQYF.

CDR3 sequence: CASSRRERNEKLFF. CDR3 nucleotide sequence: TGTGCCAGTAGTCGCCGGGAACGGAATGAAAAACTGTTTTTT. V usage is TRBV19 and J usage is TRBJ1-4; no reliable D call. Deletions cut 5 bases from V and 5 bases from J, with 12 bases between. The CDR3 length is 14 residues. The germline gives CDR1 LNHDA, CDR2 SQIVND (reference sequence).

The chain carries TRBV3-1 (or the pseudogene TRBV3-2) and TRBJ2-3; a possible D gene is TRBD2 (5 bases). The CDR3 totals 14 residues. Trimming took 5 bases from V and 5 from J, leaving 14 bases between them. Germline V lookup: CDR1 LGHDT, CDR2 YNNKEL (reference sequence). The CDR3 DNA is TGTGCCAGCAGCACGGGGTTTGAGGGAGATACGCAGTATTTT. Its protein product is CASSTGFEGDTQYF.

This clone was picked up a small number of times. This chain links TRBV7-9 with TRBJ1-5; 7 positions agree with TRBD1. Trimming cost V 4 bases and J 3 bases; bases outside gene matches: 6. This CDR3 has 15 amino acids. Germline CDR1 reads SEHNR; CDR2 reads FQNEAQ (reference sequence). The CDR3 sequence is CASSSNRGVNQPQHF. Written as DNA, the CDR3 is TGTGCCAGCAGCTCCAACAGGGGCGTCAATCAGCCCCAGCATTTT.

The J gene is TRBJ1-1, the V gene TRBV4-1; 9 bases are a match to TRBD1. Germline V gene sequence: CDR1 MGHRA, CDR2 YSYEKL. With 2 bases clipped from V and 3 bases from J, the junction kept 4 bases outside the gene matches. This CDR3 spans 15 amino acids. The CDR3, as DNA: TGCGCCAGCAGCCAATGGACAGGGGATTACACTGAAGCTTTCTTT. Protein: CASSQWTGDYTEAFF.

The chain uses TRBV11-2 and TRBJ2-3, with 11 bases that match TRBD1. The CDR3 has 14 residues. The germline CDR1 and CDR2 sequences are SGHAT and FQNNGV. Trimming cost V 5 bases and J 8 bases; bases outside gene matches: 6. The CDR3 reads CASSLGTGGGTQYF. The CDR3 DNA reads TGTGCCAGCAGCCTCGGGACAGGGGGTGGTACGCAGTATTTT.

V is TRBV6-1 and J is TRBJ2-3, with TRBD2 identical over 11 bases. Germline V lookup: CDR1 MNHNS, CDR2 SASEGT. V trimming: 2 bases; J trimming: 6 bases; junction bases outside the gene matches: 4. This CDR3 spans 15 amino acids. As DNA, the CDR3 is TGTGCCAGCAGTGAACTAGCGGGGGGCATGGATACGCAGTATTTT. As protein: CASSELAGGMDTQYF.

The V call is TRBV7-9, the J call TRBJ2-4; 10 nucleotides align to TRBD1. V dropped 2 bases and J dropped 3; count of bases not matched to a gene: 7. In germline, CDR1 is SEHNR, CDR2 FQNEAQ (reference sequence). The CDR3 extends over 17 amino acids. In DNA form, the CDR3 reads TGTGCCAGCAGCTTATGGCTTGGACAGGGGGGCAAAAACATTCAGTACTTC. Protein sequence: CASSLWLGQGGKNIQYF.

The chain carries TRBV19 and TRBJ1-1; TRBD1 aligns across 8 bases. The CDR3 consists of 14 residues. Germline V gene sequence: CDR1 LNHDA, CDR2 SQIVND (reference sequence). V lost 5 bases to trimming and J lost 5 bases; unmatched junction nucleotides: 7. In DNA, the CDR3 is TGTGCCAGTAGTGTGGACAGGGTGGGAACTGAAGCTTTCTTT. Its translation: CASSVDRVGTEAFF.

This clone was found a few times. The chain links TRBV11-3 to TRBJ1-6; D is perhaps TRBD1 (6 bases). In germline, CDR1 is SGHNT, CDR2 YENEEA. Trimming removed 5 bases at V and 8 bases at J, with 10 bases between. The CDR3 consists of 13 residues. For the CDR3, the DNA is TGTGCCAGCAGCCCGGGGGGCGATTCACCCCTCCACTTT. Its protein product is CASSPGGDSPLHF.

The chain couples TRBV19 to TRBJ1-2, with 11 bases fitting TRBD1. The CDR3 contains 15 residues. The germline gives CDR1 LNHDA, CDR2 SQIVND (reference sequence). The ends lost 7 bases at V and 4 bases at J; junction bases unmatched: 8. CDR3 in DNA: TGTGCCAGTATCCGGACAGGGGGCTTGCGCTATGGCTACACCTTC. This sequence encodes CASIRTGGLRYGYTF.

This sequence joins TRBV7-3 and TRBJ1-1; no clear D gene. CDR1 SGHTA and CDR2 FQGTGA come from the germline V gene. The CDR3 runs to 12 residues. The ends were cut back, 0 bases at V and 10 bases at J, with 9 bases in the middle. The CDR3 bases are TGTGCCAGCAGCTTAACGTACGCGGGAGCTTTCTTT. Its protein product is CASSLTYAGAFF.

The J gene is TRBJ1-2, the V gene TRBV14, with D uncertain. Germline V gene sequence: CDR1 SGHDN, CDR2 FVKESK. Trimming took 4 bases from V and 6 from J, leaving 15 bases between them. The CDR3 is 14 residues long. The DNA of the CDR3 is TGTGCCAGCAGCCGATTTTCACAACCGCATGGCTACACCTTC. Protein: CASSRFSQPHGYTF.